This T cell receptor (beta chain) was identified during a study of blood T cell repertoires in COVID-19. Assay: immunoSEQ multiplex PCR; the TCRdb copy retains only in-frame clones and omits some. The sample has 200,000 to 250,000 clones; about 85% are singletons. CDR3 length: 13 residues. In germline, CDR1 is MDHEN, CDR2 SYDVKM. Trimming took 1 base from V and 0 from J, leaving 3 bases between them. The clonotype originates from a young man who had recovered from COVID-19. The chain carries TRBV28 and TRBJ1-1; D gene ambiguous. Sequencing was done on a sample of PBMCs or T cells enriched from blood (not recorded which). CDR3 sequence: CASSLFVNTEAFF. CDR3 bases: TGTGCCAGCAGTTTATTCGTGAACACTGAAGCTTTCTTT.